Below, 10 T cell receptor beta chains from the same sample are listed, as sequenced in a study of T-cell memory formation after mild COVID-19. TCRdb passed the 5' RACE reads through MiXCR, listing each CDR3 protein once. The sample carries hundreds of thousands of distinct CDR3 sequences, 19% recorded once. Source material: PBMCs or a T cell subset sorted from them (not recorded which). The origin of the receptors is a man aged 18 to 30 who had mild COVID-19 (a few samples of this study predate the infection). Cell type and time point are not known.

This clonotype showed up many times. V and J are TRBV20-1 and TRBJ2-1, with TRBD1 identical over 7 bases. CDR3 length equals 14 residues. V lost 2 bases and J lost 0; bases outside the gene matches: 1. Germline V CDR1 and CDR2: DFQATT, SNEGSKA (reference sequence). CDR3 residues: CSARTGASYNEQFF. As DNA, the CDR3 is TGCAGTGCTAGAACAGGGGCCTCCTACAATGAGCAGTTCTTC.

In this sample, this clonotype turned up a few times. The chain combines TRBV5-1 with TRBJ2-7; D could derive from TRBD1 or TRBD2 (5 bases each). V lost 10 bases and J 2 bases, leaving 16 bases between the germline ends. Germline assignment: CDR1 SGHRS and CDR2 YFSETQ. The CDR3 loop spans 13 amino acids. CDR3 loop: CAVKTGATYEQYV. The CDR3 region has the DNA TGCGCCGTCAAAACCGGGGCTACCTACGAGCAGTACGTC.

This clonotype was detected ten times or more. The chain uses TRBV6-2 or TRBV6-3 and TRBJ1-1; D is ambiguous. Germline lookup yields CDR1 MNHEY and CDR2 SVGEGT. V lost 2 bases to trimming and J lost 3 bases, with 1 base between them. This CDR3 region has 11 residues. CDR3 loop: CASSYDTEAFF. The DNA for the CDR3 is TGTGCCAGCAGTTACGACACTGAAGCTTTCTTT.

This clonotype is a singleton in its sample. The rearrangement links TRBV27 to TRBJ2-7; D unresolved. CDR1 is MNHEY and CDR2 is SMNVEV in the germline V gene (reference sequence). The V end lost 6 bases, the J end lost 5 bases, and 14 bases lay between the germline ends. CDR3 size: 13 residues. The CDR3 loop reads CASSYIRHHEQYF. CDR3 nucleotides: TGTGCCAGCAGCTACATCCGACACCACGAGCAGTACTTC.

Here the CDR3 reads CASSRLAGTGELFF. CDR3 bases: TGTGCCAGCAGCCGACTAGCGGGTACCGGGGAGCTGTTTTTT. This chain joins TRBV14 and TRBJ2-2; 10 bases align to TRBD2. The germline V gene encodes CDR1 SGHDN and CDR2 FVKESK. The V gene end was trimmed by 4 bases and the J gene end by 5 bases; junction bases not matched to a gene: 1. The CDR3 covers 14 residues.

This clonotype was seen a few times. The rearrangement joins TRBV7-3 to TRBJ2-7; 9 nucleotides agree with TRBD2. This CDR3 comprises 15 residues. CDR1 is SGHTA and CDR2 is FQGTGA in the germline V gene. V dropped 5 bases and J dropped 1; count of bases not matched to a gene: 6. The CDR3 is CASSPASGASYEQYF. The CDR3 DNA is TGTGCCAGCAGCCCCGCTAGCGGGGCGTCCTACGAGCAGTACTTC.

This chain connects TRBV6-6 to TRBJ1-1; D perhaps matches TRBD1 (5 bases). The V gene's germline CDR1 is MNHNY and CDR2 SVGAGI (reference sequence). The V end lost 1 base, the J end lost 8 bases, and 11 bases lay between the germline ends. The CDR3 consists of 13 residues. CDR3 nucleotides: TGTGCCAGCAGTTACTGGGGACGGGTAGAAGCTTTCTTT. Its protein is CASSYWGRVEAFF.

V gene TRBV5-1 combines with J gene TRBJ2-5; 13 bases are a match to TRBD2. This CDR3 is built from 16 residues. Germline V gives CDR1 SGHRS, CDR2 YFSETQ. The J segment lost 5 bases and the V segment lost 0 bases, leaving 4 bases of the junction unmatched. The CDR3 protein is CASSLGTSGGSETQYF. In nucleotides, the CDR3 is TGCGCCAGCAGCTTGGGGACTAGCGGGGGATCGGAGACCCAGTACTTC.

The chain carries TRBV6-2 or TRBV6-3 and TRBJ2-5; no reliable D call. Germline V CDR1 and CDR2: MNHEY, SVGEGT. The CDR3 spans 14 residues. The ends were cut back, 4 bases at V and 5 bases at J, with 14 bases in the middle. Here the CDR3 reads CASSSPRQAETQYF. Here the CDR3 DNA reads TGTGCCAGCAGTTCCCCCCGGCAGGCGGAGACCCAGTACTTC.

This clonotype appeared many times. The chain recombines TRBV5-1 with TRBJ2-2; D is undetermined. Deletions cut 5 bases from V and 8 bases from J, with 1 base between. CDR3 length equals 9 residues. Germline V gene data show CDR1 as SGHRS and CDR2 as YFSETQ. DNA for the CDR3: TGCGCCAGCAGTGGGGAGCTGTTTTTT. It codes for CASSGELFF.